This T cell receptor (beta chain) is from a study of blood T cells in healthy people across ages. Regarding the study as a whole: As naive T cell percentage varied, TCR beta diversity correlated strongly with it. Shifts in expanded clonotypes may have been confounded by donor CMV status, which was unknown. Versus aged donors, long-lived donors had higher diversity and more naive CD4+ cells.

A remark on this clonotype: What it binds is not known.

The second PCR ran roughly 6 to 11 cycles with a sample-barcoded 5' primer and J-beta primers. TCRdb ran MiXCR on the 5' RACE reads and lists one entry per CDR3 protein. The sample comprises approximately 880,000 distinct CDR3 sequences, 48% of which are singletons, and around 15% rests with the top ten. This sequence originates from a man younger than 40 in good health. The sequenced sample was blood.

As DNA, the CDR3 is TGTGCCAGTGGGGCCAGCGGGGAGTCCTACGAGCAGTACTTC. This translates into CASGASGESYEQYF. The chain carries TRBV12-3 or TRBV12-4 and TRBJ2-7; 7 bases fit TRBD2. The CDR3 spans 14 residues. With 9 bases clipped from V and 1 base from J, the junction kept 9 bases outside the gene matches.